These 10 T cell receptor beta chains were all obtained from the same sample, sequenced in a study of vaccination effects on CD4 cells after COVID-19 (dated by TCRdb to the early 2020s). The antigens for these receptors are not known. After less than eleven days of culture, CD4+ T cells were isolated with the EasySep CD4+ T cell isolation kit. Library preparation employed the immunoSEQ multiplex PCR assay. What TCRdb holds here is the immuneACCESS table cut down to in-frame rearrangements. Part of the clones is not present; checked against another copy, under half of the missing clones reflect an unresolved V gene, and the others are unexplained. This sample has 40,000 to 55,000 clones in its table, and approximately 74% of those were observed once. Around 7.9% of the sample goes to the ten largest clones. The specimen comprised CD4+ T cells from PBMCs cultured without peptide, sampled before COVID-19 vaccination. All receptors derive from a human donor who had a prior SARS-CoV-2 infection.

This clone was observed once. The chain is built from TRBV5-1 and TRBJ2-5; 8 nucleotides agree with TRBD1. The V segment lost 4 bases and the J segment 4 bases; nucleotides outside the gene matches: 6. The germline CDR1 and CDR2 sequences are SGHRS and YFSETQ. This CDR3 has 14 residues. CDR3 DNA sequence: TGCGCCAGCAGCAAGACAGGGGCGGTAGAGACCCAGTACTTC. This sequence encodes CASSKTGAVETQYF.

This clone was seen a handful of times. This CDR3 is CASLPFIVPNEQFF. CDR3 bases: TGTGCCAGCCTCCCCTTTATAGTCCCGAATGAGCAGTTCTTC. The J gene is TRBJ2-1, the V gene TRBV2; no clear D. V dropped 8 bases and J dropped 7 bases, with 18 bases sitting between them. This CDR3 region has 14 residues. Germline V gene sequence: CDR1 SNHLY, CDR2 FYNNEI.

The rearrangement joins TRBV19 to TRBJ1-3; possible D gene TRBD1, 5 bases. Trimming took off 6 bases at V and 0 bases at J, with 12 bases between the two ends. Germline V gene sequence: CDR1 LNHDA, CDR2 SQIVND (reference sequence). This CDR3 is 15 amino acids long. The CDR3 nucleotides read TGTGCCAGTAGCTGGCAGGGCGACTCTGGAAACACCATATATTTT. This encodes CASSWQGDSGNTIYF.

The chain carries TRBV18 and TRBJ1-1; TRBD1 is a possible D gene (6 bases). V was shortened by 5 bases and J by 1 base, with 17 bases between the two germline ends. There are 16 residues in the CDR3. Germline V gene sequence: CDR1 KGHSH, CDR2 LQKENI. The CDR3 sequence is CASSFGPPGANTEAFF. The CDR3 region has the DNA TGTGCCAGCTCATTTGGGCCCCCAGGGGCGAACACTGAAGCTTTCTTT.

The CDR3 here is CATSREGRGGETQYF. The CDR3 DNA reads TGTGCCACCAGCAGAGAGGGCCGCGGCGGTGAGACCCAGTACTTC. V gene TRBV15 combines with J gene TRBJ2-5; D uncertain. This CDR3 region has 15 residues. V dropped 0 bases and J dropped 5 bases, with 13 bases sitting between them. Germline V CDR1 and CDR2: LNHNV, YYDKDF (reference sequence). The entire variable domain, with the rest obtained from reference TRBV15 and TRBJ2-5, is as follows: DAMVIQNPRYQVTQFGKPVTLSCSQTLNHNVMYWYQQKSSQAPKLLFHYYDKDFNNEADTPDNFQSRRPNTSFCFLDIRSPGLGDTAMYLCATSREGRGGETQYFGPGTRLLVL.

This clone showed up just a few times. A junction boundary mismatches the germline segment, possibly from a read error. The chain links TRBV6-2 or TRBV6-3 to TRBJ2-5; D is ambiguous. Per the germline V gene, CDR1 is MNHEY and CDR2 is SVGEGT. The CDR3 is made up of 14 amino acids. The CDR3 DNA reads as TGTGCCAGCAGTTACGCTCCCCCCCAAAAGACCCAGTACTTC. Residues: CASSYAPPQKTQYF.

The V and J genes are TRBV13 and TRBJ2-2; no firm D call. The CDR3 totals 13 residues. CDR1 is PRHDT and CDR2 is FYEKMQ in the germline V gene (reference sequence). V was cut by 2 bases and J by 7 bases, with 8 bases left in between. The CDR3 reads CASSLSFRGELFF. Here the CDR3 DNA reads TGTGCCAGCAGCTTATCTTTTCGCGGGGAGCTGTTTTTT. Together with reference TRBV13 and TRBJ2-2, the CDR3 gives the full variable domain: AAGVIQSPRHLIKEKRETATLKCYPIPRHDTVYWYQQGPGQDPQFLISFYEKMQSDKGSIPDRFSAQQFSDYHSELNMSSLELGDSALYFCASSLSFRGELFFGEGSRLTVL.

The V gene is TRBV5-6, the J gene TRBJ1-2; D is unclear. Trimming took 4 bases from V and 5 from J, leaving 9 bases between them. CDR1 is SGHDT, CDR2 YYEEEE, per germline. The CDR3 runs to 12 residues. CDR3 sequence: CASSRGLYGYTF. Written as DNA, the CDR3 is TGTGCCAGCAGCCGAGGATTATATGGCTACACCTTC.

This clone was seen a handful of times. CDR3 nucleotide sequence: TGTGCCAGCAGTCAACTTCTACGCACAGATACGCAGTATTTT. Translation gives CASSQLLRTDTQYF. The chain is built from TRBV2 and TRBJ2-3; D gene uncertain. Trimming removed 5 bases at V and 1 base at J, with 10 bases between. Looked up from germline, CDR1 is SNHLY and CDR2 is FYNNEI. The CDR3 sequence is 14 residues long. The complete variable domain, with remaining parts taken from reference TRBV2 and TRBJ2-3, reads EPEVTQTPSHQVTQMGQEVILRCVPISNHLYFYWYRQILGQKVEFLVSFYNNEISEKSEIFDDQFSVERPDGSNFTLKIRSTKLEDSAMYFCASSQLLRTDTQYFGPGTRLTVL.

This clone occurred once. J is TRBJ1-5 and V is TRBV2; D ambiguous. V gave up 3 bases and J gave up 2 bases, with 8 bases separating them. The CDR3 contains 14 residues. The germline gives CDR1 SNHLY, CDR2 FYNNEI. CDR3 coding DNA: TGTGCCAGCAGTGATAAGGCCCGCAATCAGCCCCAGCATTTT. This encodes CASSDKARNQPQHF.